One and the same sample provided the 24 T cell receptor beta chains below, sequenced in a study of lung T cells in sarcoidosis with Löfgren's syndrome. TCRdb independently ran MiXCR on the reads; one entry per CDR3 protein. The sample includes about 63,000 distinct CDR3 sequences, 21% of them seen just once. Sequenced: CD4+ T cells from PBMCs. The receptors stem from a human donor with sarcoidosis (Löfgren's syndrome or another form), or a control subject (not recorded which).

The CDR3 sequence: CASSLDGGDTQYF. CDR3 DNA sequence: TGTGCCAGCAGCCTGGACGGGGGAGATACGCAGTATTTT. The chain combines TRBV7-9 with TRBJ2-3; possibly TRBD2 for D (6 bases). CDR1 and CDR2 from the germline V gene are SEHNR and FQNEAQ (reference sequence). This CDR3 is built from 13 residues. Trimming removed 5 bases from V and 5 bases from J, with 11 bases in between.

Remarks on this clonotype: A much larger clone lies one base from this, so it may be a read error. The gene calls are TRBV20-1 and TRBJ2-3; the D gene is possibly TRBD2 (5 bases). This CDR3 is 15 amino acids long. Per the germline V gene, CDR1 is DFQATT and CDR2 is SNEGSKA (reference sequence). The chain's CDR3 is CSARDIISSTDTKYF. The CDR3 nucleotides read TGCAGTGCTAGAGATATCATATCTAGCACAGATACGAAGTATTTT.

This clonotype was detected a few times. The chain has TRBV19 and TRBJ2-3; TRBD2 matches at 9 bases. The V gene's germline CDR1 is LNHDA and CDR2 SQIVND (reference sequence). This CDR3 comprises 16 residues. Germline trimming cut 6 bases from V and 5 bases from J; bases unmatched to any gene: 12. The CDR3 DNA reads TGTGCCAGTAGCGGCTACGCGGGGGGGGCAGGAGATACGCAGTATTTT. This translates into CASSGYAGGAGDTQYF.

In the case of this clonotype: A much larger clone differs by one base, so this may be a read error. The gene calls are TRBV28 and TRBJ2-7, with 8 bases fitting TRBD1. V shed 7 bases and J 2 bases; nucleotides not matched to a gene: 10. The V gene's germline CDR1 is MDHEN and CDR2 SYDVKM. CDR3 length: 15 residues. The CDR3 nucleotides read TGTGCCAGCAACAGTGGGGGACAGGCCACCTACGAGCAGTACTTC. Translation gives CASNSGGQATYEQYF. Based on the CDR3 plus reference TRBV28 and TRBJ2-7, the full variable domain is DVKVTQSSRYLVKRTGEKVFLECVQDMDHENMFWYRQDPGLGLRLIYFSYDVKMKEKGDIPEGYSVSREKKERFSLILESASTNQTSMYLCASNSGGQATYEQYFGPGTRLTVT.

The J gene is TRBJ1-1, the V gene TRBV30; D is unresolved. V was clipped by 3 bases and J by 5 bases, with 10 bases between them. Germline CDR1 reads GTSNPN; CDR2 reads SVGIG (reference sequence). The CDR3 consists of 12 residues. The CDR3 spells CAWRPIRTEAFF. The DNA of the CDR3 is TGTGCCTGGAGGCCGATCAGGACTGAAGCTTTCTTT.

This clonotype has ten or more counts. The chain carries TRBV28 and TRBJ1-2; no reliable D call. The CDR3 length is 16 residues. V shed 5 bases and J shed 0 bases, with 16 bases lying between them. Germline V CDR1 and CDR2: MDHEN, SYDVKM. The CDR3 protein is CASSPTVGTANYGYTF. Here the CDR3 DNA reads TGTGCCAGCAGTCCCACAGTCGGCACGGCTAACTATGGCTACACCTTC.

This clonotype was picked up a small number of times. The genes are TRBV29-1 and TRBJ2-5, with 7 bases that match TRBD1. Per the germline V gene, CDR1 is SQVTM and CDR2 is ANQGSEA. This CDR3 is built from 15 residues. The V and J ends lost 6 bases and 5 bases, in that order; junction bases with no gene match: 15. CDR3 DNA: TGCAGCGTCGGACGAATCGACAGGGTCAGGGAGACCCAGTACTTC. Translating gives CSVGRIDRVRETQYF.

The table lists this clonotype with a few counts. The chain links TRBV10-1 to TRBJ2-7, with unresolved D. This CDR3 has 14 residues. Per germline, CDR1 WNHNN and CDR2 SYGVQD (reference sequence). Trimming took off 7 bases at V and 5 bases at J, with 18 bases between the two ends. In DNA form, the CDR3 reads TGCGCCAGCATCCCTCCCGAGCCGCCCCACGAGCAGTACGTC. This encodes CASIPPEPPHEQYV.

This clonotype appeared a few times. This chain's CDR3 is CASSLRGADTQYF. In DNA, the CDR3 is TGTGCCAGTTCCCTGAGGGGTGCAGATACGCAGTATTTT. The gene calls are TRBV19 and TRBJ2-3, with D perhaps matching TRBD1 or TRBD2 (5 bases each). Germline assignment: CDR1 LNHDA and CDR2 SQIVND (reference sequence). Trimming removed 8 bases from V and 4 bases from J, with 13 bases in between. This CDR3 contains 13 residues.

Points on this clonotype: A much larger clone lies one base from this, so it may be a read error. The gene calls are TRBV20-1 and TRBJ2-7; D may be TRBD1 (6 bases). Germline values: CDR1 DFQATT, CDR2 SNEGSKA (reference sequence). V was shortened by 7 bases and J by 2 bases, with 18 bases between the two germline ends. CDR3 size: 14 residues. For the CDR3, the DNA is TGCAGTGTTTCTGACAGGACATGGCCCTACGAGCAGTACGTC. It translates to CSVSDRTWPYEQYV.

Details on this clonotype: Since a much larger clone is just one base distant, this may be a read error. The chain recombines TRBV7-9 with TRBJ2-3, with TRBD2 matching over 12 bases. The CDR3 covers 16 residues. The V gene end was trimmed by 3 bases and the J gene end by 6 bases; junction bases not matched to a gene: 7. Per germline, CDR1 SEHNR and CDR2 FQNEAQ (reference sequence). CDR3 DNA: TGTGCCAGCAGCTTTCCTAGCGGGAGGGCCGCCGATACGCAGTATTTT. It yields the protein CASSFPSGRAADTQYF.

Regarding this clonotype: A much larger clone is a single base away; this may be a read error. The chain carries TRBV12-3 or TRBV12-4 and TRBJ2-3; 8 nucleotides align to TRBD2. J was trimmed by 5 bases and V by 5 bases; bases with no gene match: 3. CDR3 size: 13 residues. The DNA of the CDR3 is TGTGCCAGCAGTCGCGGGGGGTTAGATACGCAGTATTTT. Protein: CASSRGGLDTQYF.

Many counts were recorded for this clonotype. The chain joins TRBV15 to TRBJ2-6; D might be TRBD1 or TRBD2, each matching 5 bases. Germline loops: CDR1 LNHNV, CDR2 YYDKDF (reference sequence). The V gene lost 0 bases and the J gene lost 1 base, with 28 bases spanning the gap. The CDR3 length is 23 residues. This CDR3 reads CATSRDGGRLGDLLRSGANVLTF. The DNA for the CDR3 is TGTGCCACCAGCAGAGACGGAGGCAGGTTAGGGGATCTTCTCAGGTCTGGGGCCAACGTCCTGACTTTC.

This clonotype was counted a few times. The gene calls are TRBV7-9 and TRBJ1-1; D remains unclear. This CDR3 is 14 amino acids long. Trimming took 1 base from V and 9 from J, leaving 15 bases between them. The germline gives CDR1 SEHNR, CDR2 FQNEAQ (reference sequence). Written as DNA, the CDR3 is TGTGCCAGCAGCTTAGGAAAGGCAGCCGAACAAGCTTTCTTT. Translation: CASSLGKAAEQAFF.

The chain combines TRBV28 with TRBJ2-5; TRBD2 agrees at 7 bases. The V gene's germline CDR1 is MDHEN and CDR2 SYDVKM. The length of the CDR3 is 14 residues. Trimming removed 11 bases from V and 3 bases from J; junction bases left unmatched: 12. CDR3 region: CAGSGGGREETQYF. CDR3 in DNA: TGTGCCGGCTCGGGGGGTGGTCGAGAAGAGACCCAGTACTTC.

As regards this clonotype: A read error may be the cause here, since a much bigger clone is one base away. The J gene is TRBJ2-3, the V gene TRBV18, with 10 bases lining up with TRBD1. CDR3 length equals 16 residues. V trimming: 3 bases; J trimming: 2 bases; junction bases outside the gene matches: 5. CDR1 and CDR2 from the germline V gene are KGHSH and LQKENI. CDR3 DNA sequence: TGTGCCAGCTCACCGATGACAGGGGGCCTCACAGATACGCAGTATTTT. It is translated as CASSPMTGGLTDTQYF.

On this clonotype: The junction departs from germline at one end; a sequencing error may be responsible. This chain links TRBV20-1 with TRBJ2-5; 10 nucleotides align to TRBD2. Germline V gives CDR1 DFQATT, CDR2 SNEGSKA (reference sequence). CDR3 size: 16 residues. CDR3 region: CSARDFLAGDQEAQHF. The CDR3 DNA is TGCAGTGCTAGAGATTTCCTAGCGGGAGACCAAGAGGCCCAGCACTTC.

This clonotype was seen only a few times. The chain employs TRBV7-2 and TRBJ1-1; maybe TRBD1 (6 bases). The CDR3 is 12 residues long. Trimming stripped 5 bases from V and 10 bases from J, with 14 bases between. Germline V gene data show CDR1 as SGHTA and CDR2 as FQGNSA. The CDR3 loop reads CASSTRTAGAFF. Written as DNA, the CDR3 is TGTGCCAGCAGCACACGGACAGCTGGAGCTTTCTTT.

This clonotype was detected a few times. The chain combines TRBV20-1 with TRBJ2-1; tentative D call: TRBD2 (7 bases). The germline V gene encodes CDR1 DFQATT and CDR2 SNEGSKA (reference sequence). This CDR3 spans 15 amino acids. V dropped 5 bases and J dropped 4 bases, with 18 bases sitting between them. CDR3 region: CSAFQAGAIYNEQFF. The CDR3 DNA follows: TGCAGTGCTTTCCAGGCGGGGGCTATTTACAATGAGCAGTTCTTC.

This clonotype was recorded a few times. This sequence joins TRBV10-1 and TRBJ1-1; TRBD1 matches at 8 bases. Germline values: CDR1 WNHNN, CDR2 SYGVQD (reference sequence). J gave up 1 base and V 1 base, and 5 bases lay outside the gene matches. The CDR3 loop spans 16 amino acids. The CDR3 loop is CASSELNRGSNTEAFF. The CDR3 DNA follows: TGCGCCAGCAGTGAGTTAAACAGGGGGTCGAACACTGAAGCTTTCTTT.

This clonotype was counted at least ten times. CDR3 nucleotide sequence: TGTGCCAGCTCACTGTTCCGGGACAATCAGCCCCAGCATTTT. It translates to CASSLFRDNQPQHF. V usage is TRBV18 and J usage is TRBJ1-5; D is ambiguous. The CDR3 spans 14 residues. V was clipped by 4 bases and J by 3 bases, with 10 bases between them. Germline CDR1 is KGHSH and CDR2 is LQKENI. The variable domain in full, completed from reference TRBV18 and TRBJ1-5, reads NAGVMQNPRHLVRRRGQEARLRCSPMKGHSHVYWYRQLPEEGLKFMVYLQKENIIDESGMPKERFSAEFPKEGPSILRIQQVVRGDSAAYFCASSLFRDNQPQHFGDGTRLSIL.

At least ten counts were recorded for this clonotype. This chain uses TRBV7-2 with TRBJ2-3, with unresolved D. Trimming removed 5 bases from V and 4 bases from J, with 10 bases in between. The V gene's germline CDR1 is SGHTA and CDR2 FQGNSA. This CDR3 is built from 13 residues. The CDR3: CASSQGPADTQYF. The CDR3 region has the DNA TGTGCCAGCAGCCAAGGTCCGGCAGATACGCAGTATTTT. Supplemented by reference TRBV7-2 and TRBJ2-3, the full variable domain reads GAGVSQSPSNKVTEKGKDVELRCDPISGHTALYWYRQSLGQGLEFLIYFQGNSAPDKSGLPSDRFSAERTGGSVSTLTIQRTQQEDSAVYLCASSQGPADTQYFGPGTRLTVL.

This clonotype showed up just a few times. V usage is TRBV7-8 and J usage is TRBJ2-1; TRBD2 matches at 13 bases. The CDR3 has 15 amino acids. V lost 5 bases to trimming and J lost 7 bases; unmatched junction nucleotides: 5. CDR1 SGHVS and CDR2 FQNEAQ come from the germline V gene. CDR3 residues: CASSKLAGGPNEQFF. The CDR3 bases are TGTGCCAGCAGCAAACTAGCGGGAGGGCCTAATGAGCAGTTCTTC. Together with reference TRBV7-8 and TRBJ2-1, the CDR3 gives the full variable domain: GAGVSQSPRYKVAKRGQDVALRCDPISGHVSLFWYQQALGQGPEFLTYFQNEAQLDKSGLPSDRFFAERPEGSVSTLKIQRTQQEDSAVYLCASSKLAGGPNEQFFGPGTRLTVL.

In regard to this clonotype: This may arise from a read error, as a much more abundant clone is one base away. The rearrangement joins TRBV2 to TRBJ1-4; possibly TRBD1 for D (6 bases). Germline V gene lookup returns CDR1 SNHLY and CDR2 FYNNEI. The CDR3 has 15 amino acids. CDR3 bases: TGTGCCAGCAGTGAAATAACGGGGGCGGCTGAAAGACTGTTTTTT. This gives the protein CASSEITGAAERLFF.